Listed here are 10 T cell receptor beta chains from one sample, sequenced in a study of cytomegalovirus exposure and HLA in healthy donors (dated by TCRdb to between 2016 and 2019). Preparation of the library involved the immunoSEQ multiplex PCR assay. For the multiplex PCR, a mixture combining 60 forward primers for TCR Vbeta segments and 13 reverse primers for TCR Jbeta segments was used. Held by TCRdb, this immuneACCESS table contains in-frame sequences only and omits some clones. Under half of the omission traces to an unresolved V gene where checked; the cause of the rest is unknown. A total of roughly 110,000 clones appear in this sample, over 75% of them only once. Together, the top ten hold approximately 3.7% of the sample. Sequenced material: PBMCs. The receptors come from a man in his sixties in good health and CMV-seronegative.

The CDR3 protein is CASRRALADYTQYF. CDR3 nucleotides: TGTGCCAGCAGGCGAGCCCTAGCAGATTATACGCAGTATTTT. The gene calls are TRBV6-5 and TRBJ2-3, with D perhaps matching TRBD2 (5 bases). Germline V gene data show CDR1 as MNHEY and CDR2 as SVGAGI. CDR3 length: 14 residues. V dropped 6 bases and J dropped 7 bases, with 17 bases sitting between them.

In its sample, this clone was seen once. This chain connects TRBV7-8 to TRBJ1-3; D possibly corresponds to TRBD1 (5 bases). V lost 4 bases, J lost 3 bases, and 13 bases lay in between. This CDR3 contains 15 residues. The germline V gene has CDR1 SGHVS and CDR2 FQNEAQ. The CDR3: CASSSAVGHGNTIYF. CDR3 bases: TGTGCCAGCAGCTCGGCGGTCGGACATGGAAACACCATATATTTT.

J is TRBJ2-2 and V is TRBV6-5, with D unresolved. The CDR3 spans 15 residues. CDR1 is MNHEY, CDR2 SVGAGI, per germline. Trimming left V 0 bases short and J 7 bases short, with 12 bases between. CDR3 residues: CASSYSTRKVGELFF. CDR3 DNA sequence: TGTGCCAGCAGTTACTCGACGAGGAAGGTCGGGGAGCTGTTTTTT.

The rearrangement joins TRBV18 to TRBJ1-2, with D maybe TRBD1 (6 bases). Germline V CDR1 and CDR2: KGHSH, LQKENI. This CDR3 region has 12 residues. Trimming removed 3 bases at V and 8 bases at J, with 10 bases between. The CDR3 nucleotides read TGTGCCAGCTCACCCTCAGGGGAAGGCTACACCTTC. It yields the protein CASSPSGEGYTF.

V usage is TRBV6-1 and J usage is TRBJ1-1; D unclear. The V and J ends lost 7 bases and 3 bases respectively, with 9 bases between them. This CDR3 spans 12 amino acids. Germline V gene data show CDR1 as MNHNS and CDR2 as SASEGT. DNA of the CDR3: TGTGCCAGCACCGCGACATACACTGAAGCTTTCTTT. It codes for CASTATYTEAFF.

The chain uses TRBV7-2 and TRBJ1-1; no reliable D call. V was shortened by 5 bases and J by 1 base, with 14 bases between the two germline ends. The CDR3 is made up of 15 amino acids. Per germline, CDR1 SGHTA and CDR2 FQGNSA. The CDR3 sequence: CASSPSSGRNTEAFF. Written as DNA, the CDR3 is TGTGCCAGCAGCCCCTCCAGTGGCCGGAACACTGAAGCTTTCTTT.

Concerning this clone: Other DNA sequences within the sample encode an identical CDR3. This rearrangement joins TRBV7-2 to TRBJ2-3; no clear D gene. This CDR3 is 12 amino acids long. Trimming removed 5 bases at V and 2 bases at J, with 5 bases between. Germline V gene lookup returns CDR1 SGHTA and CDR2 FQGNSA. The CDR3 here is CASSPNTDTQYF. For the CDR3, the DNA is TGTGCCAGCAGCCCAAACACAGATACGCAGTATTTT.

V and J are TRBV5-1 and TRBJ2-5; no firm D call. Germline loops: CDR1 SGHRS, CDR2 YFSETQ. The CDR3 is 14 residues long. V was trimmed by 0 bases and J by 5 bases, leaving 11 bases between them. The CDR3 is CASSLGLTWETQYF. CDR3 nucleotides: TGCGCCAGCAGCTTGGGGCTGACTTGGGAGACCCAGTACTTC.

The chain has TRBV5-4 and TRBJ2-2; D not certain. Germline CDR1 reads SGHNT; CDR2 reads YYREEE (reference sequence). V was clipped by 0 bases and J by 3 bases, with 6 bases between them. The CDR3 has 14 residues. CDR3 residues: CASSLAPDTGELFF. In DNA form, the CDR3 reads TGTGCCAGCAGCTTGGCCCCAGACACCGGGGAGCTGTTTTTT.

As for this clone: The identical CDR3 is also encoded by other nucleotide sequences in the sample. CDR3: CASSIGPGQGNQPQHF. DNA of the CDR3: TGTGCCAGTAGTATAGGTCCGGGGCAGGGGAATCAGCCCCAGCATTTT. This sequence joins TRBV19 and TRBJ1-5, with a weak D call TRBD1 (6 bases). The V end lost 1 base, the J end lost 4 bases, and 14 bases lay between the germline ends. The germline V gene encodes CDR1 LNHDA and CDR2 SQIVND (reference sequence). The CDR3 is made up of 16 amino acids.